The 9 T cell receptor beta chains given below trace back to one sample, sequenced in a study of blood T cell repertoires in COVID-19. Sequenced by immunoSEQ multiplex PCR; TCRdb stores in-frame clones only, minus some. The repertoire holds some 150,000 clones, with approximately 82% as singletons. The sequencing sample was made of PBMCs or T cells enriched from blood (not recorded which). Every receptor here comes from a woman between 50 and 59 years old in a cohort exposed to, infected with or recovered from COVID-19 (not recorded which).

This chain joins TRBV7-2 and TRBJ1-6; TRBD1 agrees at 7 bases. CDR1 SGHTA and CDR2 FQGNSA come from the germline V gene. The CDR3 contains 15 residues. Losses at the gene ends were 7 bases for V and 6 bases for J; bases not matched to a gene: 9. The CDR3 DNA follows: TGTGCCAGCATCCCAAGACAGGGCATTAATTCACCCCTCCACTTT. It codes for CASIPRQGINSPLHF.

This chain uses TRBV7-8 with TRBJ1-5; D might be TRBD1 (5 bases). The V end lost 1 base, the J end lost 3 bases, and 10 bases lay between the germline ends. Germline V lookup: CDR1 SGHVS, CDR2 FQNEAQ. The CDR3 consists of 15 residues. The DNA of the CDR3 is TGTGCCAGCAGCTTAGGGGGCCTACCCAATCAGCCCCAGCATTTT. As protein: CASSLGGLPNQPQHF.

The count of this clone is one. The chain couples TRBV28 to TRBJ1-4, with D unclear. Looked up from germline, CDR1 is MDHEN and CDR2 is SYDVKM. The ends were cut back, 3 bases at V and 5 bases at J, with 10 bases in the middle. The CDR3 has 14 amino acids. The CDR3 region has the DNA TGTGCCAGCAGTTTTCCAGGCCGCAATGAAAAACTGTTTTTT. Its translation: CASSFPGRNEKLFF.

This clone has more than one count but fewer than ten. The chain combines TRBV4-3 with TRBJ1-3; D call uncertain. V shed 1 base and J shed 0 bases, with 10 bases lying between them. CDR1 is LGHNA and CDR2 is YSLEER in the germline V gene. The CDR3 runs 16 residues. The CDR3 DNA reads as TGCGCCAGCAGCCAAGTCGGGAGTCGCTCTGGAAACACCATATATTTT. Its translation: CASSQVGSRSGNTIYF.

J is TRBJ2-5 and V is TRBV5-1; 15 nucleotides line up with TRBD2. Trimming removed 2 bases from V and 4 bases from J; junction bases left unmatched: 3. Germline V gene sequence: CDR1 SGHRS, CDR2 YFSETQ. This CDR3 is built from 16 residues. CDR3: CASSLPGLAGGETQYF. CDR3 nucleotides: TGCGCCAGCAGCTTACCGGGACTAGCGGGAGGAGAGACCCAGTACTTC.

The V call is TRBV6-1, the J call TRBJ2-5; possibly TRBD2 for D (5 bases). Per the germline V gene, CDR1 is MNHNS and CDR2 is SASEGT. Trimming stripped 3 bases from V and 1 base from J, with 12 bases between. CDR3 length equals 15 residues. CDR3 in DNA: TGTGCCAGCAGTGACCCGAGCGGTTTCCAAGAGACCCAGTACTTC. It translates to CASSDPSGFQETQYF.

The table lists this clone with a count of one. V is TRBV10-1 and J is TRBJ2-7, with 9 bases identical to TRBD1. This CDR3 has 15 amino acids. From germline, CDR1 is WNHNN and CDR2 SYGVQD (reference sequence). The V gene end was trimmed by 4 bases and the J gene end by 2 bases; junction bases not matched to a gene: 6. CDR3 region: CASSASGTGTYEQYF. In DNA, the CDR3 is TGCGCCAGCAGTGCGTCAGGGACAGGGACCTACGAGCAGTACTTC.

The count of this clone is one. The chain carries TRBV7-6 and TRBJ1-1; maybe TRBD1 (6 bases). This CDR3 spans 14 amino acids. The germline V and J ends were trimmed by 4 bases and 10 bases, with 19 bases remaining between them. CDR1 and CDR2 (germline): SGHVS, FNYEAQ. The CDR3 loop is CASSSPGVGRGAFF. The CDR3 bases are TGTGCCAGCAGCTCCCCAGGGGTCGGCAGGGGAGCTTTCTTT.

This clone came up many times. The chain uses TRBV6-5 and TRBJ1-1, with 7 bases lining up with TRBD1. Germline lookup yields CDR1 MNHEY and CDR2 SVGAGI. Germline trimming cut 7 bases from V and 7 bases from J; bases unmatched to any gene: 6. The CDR3 is 12 residues long. This chain's CDR3 is CASTDRVHEAFF. In DNA, the CDR3 is TGTGCCAGCACCGACAGGGTTCATGAAGCTTTCTTT.